The 24 T cell receptor beta chains presented below share a single source sample, sequenced in a study of blood T cells in healthy people across ages. It was with a sample-barcoded 5' primer and a J-beta primer mix that a second PCR of roughly 6 to 11 cycles was run. One entry per CDR3 protein results from TCRdb running MiXCR on the 5' RACE reads. The sample has hundreds of thousands of distinct CDR3 sequences, approximately 22% seen once. The specimen was blood. The receptors were gathered from a man between 70 and 80 years old in good health.

The table lists this clonotype with a few counts. The V gene is TRBV2, the J gene TRBJ2-7; D is unclear. The CDR3 has 13 amino acids. The V end was cut by 4 bases, the J end by 2 bases, with 9 bases between. Germline V gene data show CDR1 as SNHLY and CDR2 as FYNNEI. CDR3 nucleotides: TGTGCCAGCAGTGCCGGGTTTCCCTACGAGCAGTACTTC. It translates to CASSAGFPYEQYF.

The rearrangement joins TRBV12-3 or TRBV12-4 to TRBJ1-6, with 10 nucleotides matching TRBD1. This CDR3 is 15 amino acids long. The junction had 6 bases not matched to a gene; V was cut back by 6 bases and J by 7 bases. The CDR3 spells CASRGPGQGNSPLHF. DNA of the CDR3: TGTGCCAGCAGGGGGCCGGGACAGGGGAATTCACCCCTCCACTTT.

This chain joins TRBV14 and TRBJ1-2; D unresolved. This CDR3 spans 16 amino acids. The germline gives CDR1 SGHDN, CDR2 FVKESK. Deletions cut 4 bases from V and 4 bases from J, with 19 bases between. The CDR3 reads CASSPRFRFETYGYTF. The CDR3 bases are TGTGCCAGCAGCCCGAGATTCCGCTTCGAGACCTATGGCTACACCTTC.

Only a few counts were recorded for this clonotype. The rearrangement joins TRBV6-6 to TRBJ2-5, with 12 bases aligning to TRBD2. The CDR3 has 17 amino acids. Germline V lookup: CDR1 MNHNY, CDR2 SVGAGI (reference sequence). V lost 8 bases to trimming and J lost 2 bases; unmatched junction nucleotides: 12. For the CDR3, the DNA is TGTGCCAGCCATGGGCTAGCGGGAGGGCTAGAGCAAGAGACCCAGTACTTC. Translation gives CASHGLAGGLEQETQYF.

The chain joins TRBV28 to TRBJ1-5; D is ambiguous. CDR1 is MDHEN and CDR2 is SYDVKM in the germline V gene. V gave up 3 bases and J gave up 4 bases, with 13 bases separating them. This CDR3 contains 15 residues. CDR3 loop: CASSFLGTINQPQHF. The DNA for the CDR3 is TGTGCCAGCAGTTTTCTGGGAACGATTAATCAGCCCCAGCATTTT.

This chain connects TRBV6-5 to TRBJ2-5; 9 bases fit TRBD1. The J call may be incorrect, as the DNA end agrees better with TRBJ2-1. CDR3 length: 14 amino acids. Germline V gene data show CDR1 as MNHEY and CDR2 as SVGAGI. The CDR3 DNA reads as TGTGCCAGCAGTCAAAACAGGGGGCGAGGTGAGCAGTTCTTC. It specifies CASSQNRGRGEQFF.

This clonotype was picked up a small number of times. This sequence joins TRBV12-3 or TRBV12-4 and TRBJ1-4, with 7 bases that match TRBD1. The V gene end was trimmed by 4 bases and the J gene end by 8 bases; junction bases not matched to a gene: 7. The CDR3 consists of 14 residues. The CDR3 DNA follows: TGTGCCAGCAGTTCGGGACAGACGGAAGAAAAACTGTTTTTT. Translating it yields CASSSGQTEEKLFF.

This clonotype was seen only a few times. This chain connects TRBV4-1 to TRBJ2-3; possible D gene TRBD2, 5 bases. The V gene lost 0 bases and the J gene lost 0 bases, with 13 bases spanning the gap. In germline, CDR1 is MGHRA, CDR2 YSYEKL. CDR3 length: 17 amino acids. CDR3 sequence (DNA): TGCGCCAGCAGCCAAGATAGGCGGGCCCCTAGCACAGATACGCAGTATTTT. Its protein is CASSQDRRAPSTDTQYF.

There are a few counts of this clonotype. The gene calls are TRBV18 and TRBJ2-5; TRBD2 might be the D (5 bases). The J call may not be correct, given that the DNA end is closer to TRBJ2-7. Germline V CDR1 and CDR2: KGHSH, LQKENI. The CDR3 runs to 13 residues. CDR3 region: CASSRSGSYEQYV. In DNA, the CDR3 is TGTGCCAGCTCGCGATCGGGATCCTACGAGCAGTACGTC.

This clonotype was seen more than once but under ten times. The chain is built from TRBV7-4 and TRBJ2-7; TRBD1 agrees at 9 bases. This CDR3 is 14 amino acids long. V trimming: 5 bases; J trimming: 6 bases; junction bases outside the gene matches: 8. Per germline, CDR1 SGHVT and CDR2 SQSDAQ. Here the CDR3 DNA reads TGTGCCAGCAGCCCCGGGACAGGGAAATCCGAGCAGTACGTC. It translates to CASSPGTGKSEQYV.

Worth noting for this clonotype: This could be a read error, since a much larger clone is one nucleotide away. This chain links TRBV7-2 with TRBJ2-3; 13 bases are shared with TRBD2. This CDR3 has 16 amino acids. The germline CDR1 and CDR2 sequences are SGHTA and FQGNSA. With V trimmed by 5 bases and J by 7 bases, 9 bases remained unmatched. CDR3 nucleotide sequence: TGTGCCAGCAGCGGACCCTGGACTAGCGGGAGACATACGCAGTATTTT. Protein sequence: CASSGPWTSGRHTQYF.

The rearrangement joins TRBV20-1 to TRBJ2-2; 8 bases line up with TRBD1. Germline V CDR1 and CDR2: DFQATT, SNEGSKA (reference sequence). CDR3 length equals 17 residues. V lost 0 bases to trimming and J lost 7 bases; unmatched junction nucleotides: 13. CDR3 loop: CSARDRLSGGFGGELFF. The CDR3 region has the DNA TGCAGTGCTAGAGACCGCTTGTCAGGGGGCTTTGGCGGGGAGCTGTTTTTT.

Remarks on this clonotype: A single base separates this from a much larger clone, so it may be a read error. The chain links TRBV7-2 to TRBJ2-5, with 7 bases that match TRBD2. The DNA matches TRBJ2-1 better at its end, which makes the J call doubtful. Germline-derived CDR1 and CDR2 are SGHTA and FQGNSA. This CDR3 spans 13 amino acids. The CDR3 region has the DNA TGTGCCAGCAGCGGACGGGCTAGCGGAGAGCAGTTCTTC. It codes for CASSGRASGEQFF.

The table lists this clonotype with a count of one. This is likely a read error, given that the CDR3 carries no conserved phenylalanine or tryptophan at its end. This rearrangement joins TRBV12-3 or TRBV12-4 to TRBJ2-3; TRBD1 matches at 8 bases. The CDR3 length is 15 residues. With 4 bases clipped from V and 6 bases from J, the junction kept 9 bases outside the gene matches. CDR3 sequence reads: CASSSRTGRADTQYS. The CDR3 DNA is TGTGCCAGCAGTTCGAGGACAGGGAGAGCGGATACGCAGTATTCT.

This clonotype has just a few counts. This chain connects TRBV10-2 to TRBJ2-4; no clear D gene. CDR1 and CDR2 (germline): WSHSY, SAAADI. Trimming took 7 bases from V and 1 from J, leaving 11 bases between them. There are 14 residues in the CDR3. The CDR3 region has the DNA TGCGCCAGCATCAACACCGCCGCCAAAAACATTCAGTACTTC. Protein sequence: CASINTAAKNIQYF.

This clonotype appeared a single time. The genes are TRBV18 and TRBJ1-3, with D hard to call. V gave up 5 bases and J gave up 0 bases, with 5 bases separating them. The CDR3 loop spans 13 amino acids. Germline V gene data show CDR1 as KGHSH and CDR2 as LQKENI. The CDR3 sequence: CASSGDSGNTIYF. CDR3 sequence (DNA): TGTGCCAGCTCAGGGGACTCTGGAAACACCATATATTTT.

This clonotype has at least ten counts. The chain is built from TRBV6-6 and TRBJ2-3, with D possibly being TRBD2 (5 bases). Germline V gene sequence: CDR1 MNHNY, CDR2 SVGAGI (reference sequence). The CDR3 sequence is 15 residues long. Trimming stripped 6 bases from V and 6 bases from J, with 19 bases between. The CDR3 DNA sequence: TGTGCCAGCAGAGTAGCGCAAAGGAGATTGGATACGCAGTATTTT. This codes for CASRVAQRRLDTQYF.

This clonotype was counted between two and nine times. The chain uses TRBV10-2 and TRBJ2-3; 7 bases are a match to TRBD1. CDR1 is WSHSY, CDR2 SAAADI, per germline. The CDR3 runs to 11 residues. V lost 3 bases and J lost 14; bases outside the gene matches: 5. For the CDR3, the DNA is TGCGCCAGCAGTGAAGGGGGCCCCGCGTATTTT. Amino acid sequence: CASSEGGPAYF.

With respect to this clonotype: At one boundary the junction diverges from the germline segment, which might be a read error. The V and J genes are TRBV20-1 and TRBJ2-1; perhaps TRBD2 as D (5 bases). The CDR3 totals 11 residues. Germline V gene lookup returns CDR1 DFQATT and CDR2 SNEGSKA (reference sequence). The CDR3 DNA is TGCAGTGCTAGCACCGACGGGGAGCGGTTCTTC. It encodes CSASTDGERFF.

This clonotype was observed a few times. V and J are TRBV13 and TRBJ2-1, with a weak D call TRBD1 (6 bases). This CDR3 spans 14 amino acids. Trimming removed 4 bases at V and 2 bases at J, with 9 bases between. CDR1 and CDR2 (germline): PRHDT, FYEKMQ (reference sequence). CDR3 bases: TGTGCCAGCAGCTCCTGGACAGCCTACAATGAGCAGTTCTTC. Its translation: CASSSWTAYNEQFF.

This clonotype came up a few times. The rearrangement uses TRBV10-1 and TRBJ2-3, with D uncertain. This CDR3 has 14 amino acids. CDR1 is WNHNN, CDR2 SYGVQD, per germline (reference sequence). Trimming took off 2 bases at V and 1 base at J, with 7 bases between the two ends. The CDR3 here is CASSERSGTDTQYF. In DNA form, the CDR3 reads TGCGCCAGCAGTGAGCGATCAGGCACAGATACGCAGTATTTT.

A few counts support this clonotype. The chain has TRBV4-1 and TRBJ2-3, with 11 bases that match TRBD1. There are 15 residues in the CDR3. The V gene's germline CDR1 is MGHRA and CDR2 YSYEKL. Trimming took 4 bases from V and 3 from J; bases not matched to a gene: 3. CDR3 protein: CASSLDRGPTDTQYF. In nucleotides, the CDR3 is TGCGCCAGCAGCCTGGACAGGGGGCCGACAGATACGCAGTATTTT.

The chain recombines TRBV4-2 with TRBJ1-4; D is perhaps TRBD1 (6 bases). Germline CDR1 reads LGHNA; CDR2 reads YNFKEQ. This CDR3 spans 16 amino acids. V dropped 3 bases and J dropped 1 base, with 12 bases sitting between them. CDR3 nucleotide sequence: TGTGCCAGCAGCCAGGACGAACAGGGAACTAATGAAAAACTGTTTTTT. Translated: CASSQDEQGTNEKLFF.

This clonotype appeared a few times. The genes are TRBV20-1 and TRBJ1-4; 7 bases fit TRBD1. V lost 5 bases to trimming and J lost 3 bases; unmatched junction nucleotides: 3. The CDR3 loop spans 13 amino acids. The germline CDR1 and CDR2 sequences are DFQATT and SNEGSKA (reference sequence). The CDR3 protein is CSAPGQSNEKLFF. CDR3 nucleotides: TGCAGTGCTCCGGGACAGTCTAATGAAAAACTGTTTTTT.